These 15 T cell receptor beta chains came from one sample sequenced in a study of blood T cells in healthy people across ages. Alongside a J-beta primer mix, a sample-barcoded 5' primer served in a second PCR lasting about 7 to 11 cycles. MiXCR, run by TCRdb on the 5' RACE reads, gives a single entry per CDR3 protein. This table has around 1.7 million distinct CDR3 sequences, approximately 30% appearing once. What was sequenced was blood. The receptors here all came from a woman between 25 and 40 years old in good health.

The gene calls are TRBV7-9 and TRBJ1-1; D is possibly TRBD1 (5 bases). The germline CDR1 and CDR2 sequences are SEHNR and FQNEAQ (reference sequence). CDR3 size: 14 residues. With 4 bases removed from V and 5 bases from J, the gap between germline ends came to 14 bases. The CDR3 protein is CASSSWDGGTEAFF. The CDR3 DNA is TGTGCCAGCAGCTCATGGGACGGGGGGACTGAAGCTTTCTTT.

This clonotype was counted only a few times. The chain has TRBV29-1 and TRBJ2-5; 7 bases align to TRBD2. V trimming: 7 bases; J trimming: 5 bases; junction bases outside the gene matches: 7. The germline V gene encodes CDR1 SQVTM and CDR2 ANQGSEA. The CDR3 is made up of 12 amino acids. CDR3 sequence reads: CSGRWGGETQYF. The CDR3 DNA follows: TGCAGCGGACGATGGGGAGGGGAGACCCAGTACTTC.

Concerning this clonotype itself: One end of the junction fails to match germline, which may point to a read error. The CDR3 is CSSSYSRGRAYEQYF. The CDR3 DNA is TGTTCCAGCAGTTACAGTCGCGGGAGGGCCTACGAGCAGTACTTC. The V call is TRBV6-6, the J call TRBJ2-7; 9 nucleotides align to TRBD2. In germline, CDR1 is MNHNY, CDR2 SVGAGI (reference sequence). This CDR3 spans 15 amino acids.

CDR3 coding DNA: TGTGCCAGCTCACCAGTCGAGGGGAAACGCTATGGCTACACCTTC. Translation: CASSPVEGKRYGYTF. The chain uses TRBV18 and TRBJ1-2; weak D call: TRBD1 (5 bases). CDR1 is KGHSH, CDR2 LQKENI, per germline. This CDR3 region has 15 residues. Trimming took 2 bases from V and 4 from J, leaving 14 bases between them.

This clonotype was found a few times. The genes are TRBV20-1 and TRBJ2-1; D is possibly TRBD1 (6 bases). Per germline, CDR1 DFQATT and CDR2 SNEGSKA (reference sequence). CDR3 size: 14 residues. Deletions cut 0 bases from V and 3 bases from J, with 9 bases between. This CDR3 reads CSARDTGNYNEQFF. The CDR3 nucleotides read TGCAGTGCTAGAGATACAGGGAACTACAATGAGCAGTTCTTC.

Concerning this clonotype itself: A much more abundant neighbour one base away suggests this may be a read error. V and J are TRBV2 and TRBJ2-2; TRBD1 matches 8 bases. The CDR3 runs to 15 residues. Germline-derived CDR1 and CDR2 are SNHLY and FYNNEI. V shed 7 bases and J 1 base; nucleotides not matched to a gene: 5. Here the CDR3 DNA reads TGTGCCAGCATAATAGACAGGGGGAACACCGGGGAGCTGTTTTTT. Translated: CASIIDRGNTGELFF. The full variable domain, in which reference TRBV2 and TRBJ2-2 provide the parts outside the CDR3, is EPEVTQTPSHQVTQMGQEVILRCVPISNHLYFYWYRQILGQKVEFLVSFYNNEISEKSEIFDDQFSVERPDGSNFTLKIRSTKLEDSAMYFCASIIDRGNTGELFFGEGSRLTVL.

This clonotype appeared many times. The V and J genes are TRBV20-1 and TRBJ2-4; 10 bases are shared with TRBD2. The germline V gene has CDR1 DFQATT and CDR2 SNEGSKA (reference sequence). Unmatched junction bases numbered 9, after V lost 4 bases and J lost 6 bases. The CDR3 is 15 residues long. The CDR3 is CSATKSSGRRNIQYF. In nucleotides, the CDR3 is TGCAGTGCTACCAAGTCTAGCGGGAGAAGAAACATTCAGTACTTC.

This clonotype was seen only a few times. This chain uses TRBV6-2 or TRBV6-3 with TRBJ1-6; a possible D gene is TRBD1 (6 bases). Germline CDR1 and CDR2: MNHEY and SVGEGT. The V gene lost 0 bases and the J gene lost 6 bases, with 15 bases spanning the gap. CDR3 length: 17 amino acids. The CDR3 nucleotides read TGTGCCAGCAGTTACTCTTCGGACAGTCCACTTAATTCACCCCTCCACTTT. It translates to CASSYSSDSPLNSPLHF.

The genes are TRBV7-2 and TRBJ2-3, with 8 bases fitting TRBD2. Unmatched junction bases numbered 7, after V lost 1 base and J lost 1 base. The CDR3 is made up of 17 amino acids. CDR1 is SGHTA and CDR2 is FQGNSA in the germline V gene. CDR3 sequence: CASSLGPAGAGTDTQYF. The CDR3, as DNA: TGTGCCAGCAGCTTAGGACCAGCGGGAGCGGGCACAGATACGCAGTATTTT.

The chain couples TRBV12-3 or TRBV12-4 to TRBJ2-3, with 10 bases fitting TRBD2. V shed 6 bases, J shed 4 bases, and the junction held 4 bases outside the gene matches. The CDR3 has 14 residues. The CDR3 sequence is CASRLAGIPDTQYF. CDR3 coding DNA: TGTGCCAGCAGACTAGCGGGAATCCCAGATACGCAGTATTTT.

J is TRBJ1-4 and V is TRBV7-9, with 10 nucleotides matching TRBD1. CDR1 is SEHNR and CDR2 is FQNEAQ in the germline V gene (reference sequence). Germline trimming cut 4 bases from V and 5 bases from J; bases unmatched to any gene: 1. The CDR3 has 14 amino acids. The CDR3 reads CASSWGQGNEKLFF. In DNA, the CDR3 is TGTGCCAGCAGCTGGGGACAGGGGAATGAAAAACTGTTTTTT. Filled out from reference TRBV7-9 and TRBJ1-4, the complete variable domain reads DTGVSQNPRHKITKRGQNVTFRCDPISEHNRLYWYRQTLGQGPEFLTYFQNEAQLEKSRLLSDRFSAERPKGSFSTLEIQRTEQGDSAMYLCASSWGQGNEKLFFGSGTQLSVL.

The V and J genes are TRBV5-4 and TRBJ2-5; 9 bases are a match to TRBD1. V was pared by 9 bases and J by 9 bases, with 9 bases of the junction left unmatched. Germline CDR1 reads SGHNT; CDR2 reads YYREEE (reference sequence). The CDR3 is 12 residues long. The CDR3 spells CATGQGRPAQYF. The CDR3 bases are TGTGCCACCGGACAGGGGAGGCCGGCCCAGTACTTC.

The rearrangement joins TRBV10-3 to TRBJ1-4; the D is unclear. The CDR3 contains 13 residues. The V end was cut by 4 bases, the J end by 5 bases, with 8 bases between. Germline V gene data show CDR1 as ENHRY and CDR2 as SYGVKD. The CDR3: CAISAQENEKLFF. As DNA, the CDR3 is TGTGCCATCAGTGCCCAGGAGAATGAAAAACTGTTTTTT.

In its sample, this clonotype was seen many times. The chain uses TRBV12-3 or TRBV12-4 and TRBJ1-2, with unresolved D. The CDR3 has 13 amino acids. Trimming shortened V by 6 bases and J by 8 bases, and 16 bases separated the two germline ends. CDR3 sequence (DNA): TGTGCCAGCAGGGCCGGGTCCACGCGGGGCTACACCTTC. Translated: CASRAGSTRGYTF.

This clonotype was counted ten times or more. The V gene is TRBV11-2, the J gene TRBJ2-5; 14 bases align to TRBD2. Trimming removed 4 bases from V and 3 bases from J; junction bases left unmatched: 1. From germline, CDR1 is SGHAT and CDR2 FQNNGV. This CDR3 comprises 15 residues. The DNA of the CDR3 is TGTGCCAGCAGCTGGGGACTAGCGGGGGAAGAGACCCAGTACTTC. Translating it yields CASSWGLAGEETQYF.